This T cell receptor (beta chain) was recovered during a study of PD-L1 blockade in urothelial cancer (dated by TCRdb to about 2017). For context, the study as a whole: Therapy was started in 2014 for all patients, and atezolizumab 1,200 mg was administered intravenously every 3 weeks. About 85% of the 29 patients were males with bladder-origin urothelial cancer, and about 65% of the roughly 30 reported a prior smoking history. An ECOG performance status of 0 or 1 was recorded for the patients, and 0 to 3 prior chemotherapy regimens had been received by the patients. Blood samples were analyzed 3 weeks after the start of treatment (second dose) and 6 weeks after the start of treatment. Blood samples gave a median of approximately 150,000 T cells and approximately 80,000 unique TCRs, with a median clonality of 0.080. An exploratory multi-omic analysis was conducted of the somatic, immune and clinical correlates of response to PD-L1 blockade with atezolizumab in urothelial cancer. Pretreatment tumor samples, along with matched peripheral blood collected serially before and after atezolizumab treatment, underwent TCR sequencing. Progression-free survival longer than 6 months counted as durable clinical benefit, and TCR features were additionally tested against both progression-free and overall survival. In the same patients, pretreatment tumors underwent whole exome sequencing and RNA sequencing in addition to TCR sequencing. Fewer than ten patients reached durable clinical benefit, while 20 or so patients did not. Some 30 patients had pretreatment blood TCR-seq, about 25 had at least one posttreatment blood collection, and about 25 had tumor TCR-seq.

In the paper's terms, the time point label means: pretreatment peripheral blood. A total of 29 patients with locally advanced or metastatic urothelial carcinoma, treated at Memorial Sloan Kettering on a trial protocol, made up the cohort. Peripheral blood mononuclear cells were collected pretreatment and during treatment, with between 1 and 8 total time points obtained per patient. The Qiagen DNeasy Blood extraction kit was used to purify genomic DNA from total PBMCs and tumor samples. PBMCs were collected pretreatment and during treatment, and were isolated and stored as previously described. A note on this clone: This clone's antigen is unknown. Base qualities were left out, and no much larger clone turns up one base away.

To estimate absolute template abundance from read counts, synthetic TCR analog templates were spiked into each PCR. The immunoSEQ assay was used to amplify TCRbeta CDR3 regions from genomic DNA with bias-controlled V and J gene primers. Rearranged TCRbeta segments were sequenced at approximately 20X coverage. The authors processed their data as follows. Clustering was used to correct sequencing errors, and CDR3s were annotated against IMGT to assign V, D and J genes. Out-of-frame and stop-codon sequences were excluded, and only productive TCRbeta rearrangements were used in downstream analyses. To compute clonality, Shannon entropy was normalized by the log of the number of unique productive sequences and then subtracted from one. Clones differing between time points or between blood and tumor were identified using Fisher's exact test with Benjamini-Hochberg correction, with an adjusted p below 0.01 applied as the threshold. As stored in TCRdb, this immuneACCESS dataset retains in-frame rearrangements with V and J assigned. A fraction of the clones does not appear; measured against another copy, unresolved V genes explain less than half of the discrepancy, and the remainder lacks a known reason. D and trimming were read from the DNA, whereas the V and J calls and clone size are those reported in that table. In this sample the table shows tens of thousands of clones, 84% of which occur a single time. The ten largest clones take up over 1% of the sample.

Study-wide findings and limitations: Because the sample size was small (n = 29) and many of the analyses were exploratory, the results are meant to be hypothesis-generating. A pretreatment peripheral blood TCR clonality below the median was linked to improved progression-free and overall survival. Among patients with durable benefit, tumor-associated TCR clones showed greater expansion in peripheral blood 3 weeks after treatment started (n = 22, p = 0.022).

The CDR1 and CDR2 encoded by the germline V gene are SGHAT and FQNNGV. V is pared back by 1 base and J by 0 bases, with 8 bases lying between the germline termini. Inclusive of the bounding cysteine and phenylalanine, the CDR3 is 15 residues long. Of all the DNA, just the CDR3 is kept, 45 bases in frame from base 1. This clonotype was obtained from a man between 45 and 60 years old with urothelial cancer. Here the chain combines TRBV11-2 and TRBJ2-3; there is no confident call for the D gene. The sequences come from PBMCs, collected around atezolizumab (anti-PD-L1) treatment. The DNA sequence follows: TGTGCCAGCAGCTTAGTCCGACTCAGCACAGATACGCAGTATTTT. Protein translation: CASSLVRLSTDTQYF.